This entry describes one TCR beta chain. Seattle patient enrollment occurred during active infection, with longitudinal follow-up thereafter. The sample comes from a study of blood T cell repertoires in COVID-19. About the research overall: The United States, Italy and Spain were the sources of the acute and convalescent COVID-19 samples. T cells, B-cell-depleted T cells, or PBMCs supplied cDNA or gDNA.

The table came from immunoSEQ multiplex PCR; TCRdb's copy has only in-frame clones and leaves some out. Among approximately 170,000 clones listed, roughly 84% were seen once. Sequencing was done on a sample of peripheral blood. This sequence was found in a woman in her seventies with COVID-19, enrolled during active disease.

The CDR3 DNA reads TGTGCCACTCTCCAGGGCGATGGCTACACCTTC. Translating it yields CATLQGDGYTF. The chain has TRBV28 and TRBJ1-2; TRBD1 might be the D (5 bases). This CDR3 contains 11 residues. Germline CDR1 MDHEN, CDR2 SYDVKM. Trimming took off 10 bases at V and 6 bases at J, with 12 bases between the two ends.